Following are 24 T cell receptor beta chains from one sample sequenced in a study of graft-versus-host responses after intestinal transplantation. These receptors have no known antigen. Sequenced by immunoSEQ multiplex PCR; TCRdb stores in-frame clones only, minus some. The sample lists about 36,000 clones, approximately 93% occurring once. This sample comprised unstimulated CD4+ T cells sorted from spleen or lymph node cells, obtained before transplant. Receptors were obtained from a human donor who was the organ donor for an intestinal transplant.

The genes are TRBV4-2 and TRBJ2-5; D is unclear. Germline values: CDR1 LGHNA, CDR2 YNFKEQ. The CDR3 extends over 13 amino acids. V was trimmed by 0 bases and J by 5 bases, leaving 7 bases between them. The DNA of the CDR3 is TGTGCCAGCAGCCAAGAATTGTGGGAGACCCAGTACTTC. This codes for CASSQELWETQYF.

In nucleotides, the CDR3 is TGTGCCAGCAGCTTGTCTAGCGGGGGCCTCTACGAGCAGTACTTC. This encodes CASSLSSGGLYEQYF. V usage is TRBV7-9 and J usage is TRBJ2-7; the match to TRBD2 covers 10 bases. The V segment lost 3 bases and the J segment 3 bases; nucleotides outside the gene matches: 5. This CDR3 contains 15 residues. The germline CDR1 and CDR2 sequences are SEHNR and FQNEAQ (reference sequence).

The chain employs TRBV7-9 and TRBJ2-3; 9 bases align to TRBD1. V shed 5 bases and J 2 bases; nucleotides not matched to a gene: 5. The CDR3 runs to 15 residues. Germline-derived CDR1 and CDR2 are SEHNR and FQNEAQ (reference sequence). This CDR3 is CASSPTGGATDTQYF. The CDR3 nucleotides are TGTGCCAGCAGCCCGACAGGGGGAGCCACAGATACGCAGTATTTT.

This chain links TRBV6-6 with TRBJ1-5; D unresolved. Per the germline V gene, CDR1 is MNHNY and CDR2 is SVGAGI (reference sequence). The CDR3 totals 15 residues. Trimming stripped 2 bases from V and 1 base from J, with 9 bases between. In DNA form, the CDR3 reads TGTGCCAGCAGTTACGGTCTAGTGAGCAATCAGCCCCAGCATTTT. Translated, it gives CASSYGLVSNQPQHF.

There are a few counts of this clone. J is TRBJ2-7 and V is TRBV19; 9 positions agree with TRBD1. The CDR3 contains 14 residues. Per the germline V gene, CDR1 is LNHDA and CDR2 is SQIVND (reference sequence). The V and J ends lost 6 bases and 0 bases, in that order; junction bases with no gene match: 3. CDR3 in amino acids: CASRTTGGSYEQYF. The CDR3 DNA follows: TGTGCCAGTAGGACGACAGGGGGCTCCTACGAGCAGTACTTC.

This clone was recorded only once. This chain uses TRBV19 with TRBJ2-7; perhaps TRBD2 as D (6 bases). Trimming cost V 2 bases and J 3 bases, with 14 bases left between them. The CDR3 has 15 amino acids. CDR1 is LNHDA, CDR2 SQIVND, per germline (reference sequence). CDR3 residues: CASSISSAANYEQYF. For the CDR3, the DNA is TGTGCCAGTAGTATATCTAGCGCGGCTAACTACGAGCAGTACTTC.

The rearrangement uses TRBV6-5 and TRBJ1-6; no clear D. Germline values: CDR1 MNHEY, CDR2 SVGAGI. CDR3 length: 14 amino acids. The V end lost 6 bases, the J end lost 8 bases, and 14 bases lay between the germline ends. The chain's CDR3 is CASSVRHTDSPLHF. Here the CDR3 DNA reads TGTGCCAGCAGCGTACGACATACGGATTCACCCCTCCACTTT.

The rearrangement uses TRBV6-6 and TRBJ1-1; no clear D. Germline V gene lookup returns CDR1 MNHNY and CDR2 SVGAGI (reference sequence). V shed 0 bases and J shed 2 bases, with 4 bases lying between them. CDR3 size: 13 residues. Here the CDR3 reads CASSYSTNTEAFF. The CDR3 DNA sequence: TGTGCCAGCAGTTACTCGACCAACACTGAAGCTTTCTTT.

The chain is built from TRBV10-3 and TRBJ2-1; D could derive from TRBD1 or TRBD2 (6 bases each). Germline CDR1 ENHRY, CDR2 SYGVKD. V was shortened by 0 bases and J by 10 bases, with 13 bases between the two germline ends. The CDR3 extends over 14 amino acids. The CDR3 sequence: CAISESSRGGEQFF. CDR3 nucleotides: TGTGCCATCAGTGAGTCTAGCAGGGGAGGCGAGCAGTTCTTC.

The chain carries TRBV6-6 and TRBJ2-7; D possibly corresponds to TRBD2 (6 bases). V lost 2 bases to trimming and J lost 3 bases, with 11 bases between them. The germline gives CDR1 MNHNY, CDR2 SVGAGI (reference sequence). The CDR3 runs to 14 residues. The CDR3 DNA reads TGTGCCAGCAGTTACACTGACGGGAGCTACGAGCAGTACTTC. Residues: CASSYTDGSYEQYF.

J is TRBJ1-3 and V is TRBV6-6; the D gene is possibly TRBD1 (6 bases). Deletions cut 2 bases from V and 4 bases from J, with 9 bases between. The CDR3 is 14 amino acids. The germline CDR1 and CDR2 sequences are MNHNY and SVGAGI (reference sequence). CDR3 loop: CASSYERGGNTIYF. CDR3 nucleotide sequence: TGTGCCAGCAGTTACGAAAGGGGGGGAAACACCATATATTTT.

The chain employs TRBV14 and TRBJ2-3; tentatively, D is TRBD1 (6 bases). The CDR3 consists of 17 residues. Germline V gene lookup returns CDR1 SGHDN and CDR2 FVKESK. Trimming stripped 0 bases from V and 0 bases from J, with 13 bases between. CDR3 protein: CASSQEGQSSSTDTQYF. The DNA of the CDR3 is TGTGCCAGCAGCCAAGAAGGACAGTCCTCTAGCACAGATACGCAGTATTTT.

The gene calls are TRBV28 and TRBJ1-5; the D is unclear. Trimming stripped 2 bases from V and 0 bases from J, with 11 bases between. The CDR3 contains 16 residues. In germline, CDR1 is MDHEN, CDR2 SYDVKM. CDR3 coding DNA: TGTGCCAGCAGTTTAGTAGTGTTTAATAGCAATCAGCCCCAGCATTTT. Its translation: CASSLVVFNSNQPQHF.

The rearrangement uses TRBV9 and TRBJ2-3; D gene unclear. The CDR3 spans 16 residues. The germline V gene has CDR1 SGDLS and CDR2 YYNGEE. V gave up 3 bases and J gave up 1 base, with 15 bases separating them. Here the CDR3 DNA reads TGTGCCAGCAGCGCGGATCCAAGCGTGGGCACAGATACGCAGTATTTT. It codes for CASSADPSVGTDTQYF.

The V call is TRBV30, the J call TRBJ1-2; the D gene is possibly TRBD1 (6 bases). The CDR3 is 14 residues long. Germline CDR1 GTSNPN, CDR2 SVGIG (reference sequence). V lost 2 bases and J 4 bases, leaving 14 bases between the germline ends. The CDR3 here is CAWSTRTVVYGYTF. The CDR3, as DNA: TGTGCCTGGAGTACCCGGACAGTAGTCTATGGCTACACCTTC.

The chain is built from TRBV30 and TRBJ1-2; possible D gene TRBD1, 5 bases. Trimming pared 3 bases from V and 2 bases from J, leaving 10 bases between. There are 13 residues in the CDR3. CDR1 is GTSNPN, CDR2 SVGIG, per germline (reference sequence). The CDR3 DNA is TGTGCCTGGAGAGGTCCAGGGAACTATGGCTACACCTTC. Translating it yields CAWRGPGNYGYTF.

This clone was seen only once. The chain is built from TRBV7-2 and TRBJ1-3; D gene uncertain. V was trimmed by 3 bases and J by 1 base, leaving 16 bases between them. The CDR3 is 17 residues long. Germline assignment: CDR1 SGHTA and CDR2 FQGNSA. In DNA, the CDR3 is TGTGCCAGCAGCTTTCAGCCTAAGGGAACATCTGGAAACACCATATATTTT. Translating gives CASSFQPKGTSGNTIYF.

In this sample, this clone turned up once. The chain combines TRBV5-4 with TRBJ1-2, with 9 bases lining up with TRBD1. V shed 1 base and J 3 bases; nucleotides not matched to a gene: 4. CDR1 and CDR2 (germline): SGHNT, YYREEE (reference sequence). The CDR3 has 15 residues. The CDR3 is CASSLPDRGDYGYTF. CDR3 DNA: TGTGCCAGCAGCTTGCCCGACAGGGGGGACTATGGCTACACCTTC.

This clone was counted once. This chain uses TRBV30 with TRBJ1-2; possible D gene TRBD1, 6 bases. Germline V lookup: CDR1 GTSNPN, CDR2 SVGIG (reference sequence). Trimming pared 3 bases from V and 6 bases from J, leaving 20 bases between. The CDR3 loop spans 15 amino acids. Written as DNA, the CDR3 is TGTGCCTGGAGCGGAAGCTTAGGGGACATTAATGGCTACACCTTC. Translation: CAWSGSLGDINGYTF.

The CDR3 nucleotides are TGCGCCAGCAGCCAGCTCAACACCGGGGAGCTGTTTTTT. Its translation is CASSQLNTGELFF. The chain couples TRBV4-1 to TRBJ2-2; D is unclear. This CDR3 has 13 amino acids. V gave up 3 bases and J gave up 2 bases, with 4 bases separating them. In germline, CDR1 is MGHRA, CDR2 YSYEKL.

The chain joins TRBV10-3 to TRBJ2-1; 9 bases map to TRBD2. This CDR3 contains 15 residues. The ends lost 8 bases at V and 6 bases at J; junction bases unmatched: 11. Looked up from germline, CDR1 is ENHRY and CDR2 is SYGVKD. CDR3 nucleotide sequence: TGTGCCATCGGACCCGGGACTAGCCGATTCAATGAGCAGTTCTTC. The encoded protein is CAIGPGTSRFNEQFF.

The chain combines TRBV5-1 with TRBJ1-3; 9 positions agree with TRBD1. There are 17 residues in the CDR3. V trimming: 0 bases; J trimming: 3 bases; junction bases outside the gene matches: 7. Germline V gives CDR1 SGHRS, CDR2 YFSETQ. CDR3 DNA: TGCGCCAGCAGCTTGGACCCCACAGGGGGCTATGGAAACACCATATATTTT. Translation: CASSLDPTGGYGNTIYF.

This sequence joins TRBV5-1 and TRBJ1-1; 8 nucleotides agree with TRBD1. Losses at the gene ends were 2 bases for V and 3 bases for J; bases not matched to a gene: 3. This CDR3 region has 14 residues. Germline loops: CDR1 SGHRS, CDR2 YFSETQ. CDR3 nucleotides: TGCGCCAGCAGCTTCGGGACAGGTTACACTGAAGCTTTCTTT. Protein: CASSFGTGYTEAFF.

V is TRBV30 and J is TRBJ2-4; TRBD2 matches at 11 bases. CDR1 and CDR2 from the germline V gene are GTSNPN and SVGIG (reference sequence). The J segment lost 1 base and the V segment lost 0 bases, leaving 8 bases of the junction unmatched. The CDR3 is 18 residues long. For the CDR3, the DNA is TGTGCCTGGAGTGTACTAGCGGGGGTCCCTGGGGCCAAAAACATTCAGTACTTC. Its protein product is CAWSVLAGVPGAKNIQYF.